This TCR beta chain is from a study of blood T cell repertoires in COVID-19. As for the study in general: COVID-19 samples from acute and convalescent phases originated in the United States, Italy and Spain. T cells, B-cell-depleted T cells, or PBMCs provided the cDNA or gDNA that served as material.

CDR3 length equals 17 residues. Germline loops: CDR1 SGHTA, CDR2 FQGNSA. Trimming cost V 0 bases and J 11 bases; bases outside gene matches: 16. Generated by immunoSEQ multiplex PCR, the TCRdb table keeps only in-frame clones and is missing some. The sample yields roughly 140,000 clones, 88% seen once. The clonotype comes from a human donor in a cohort sampled during active COVID-19. The sequenced sample was peripheral blood. The gene calls are TRBV7-2 and TRBJ2-5, with 9 bases identical to TRBD2. CDR3 nucleotide sequence: TGTGCCAGCAGCTTAGCGATCAGCGGGGGGCCCCGGGGGGTTCAGTACTTC. Protein product: CASSLAISGGPRGVQYF.